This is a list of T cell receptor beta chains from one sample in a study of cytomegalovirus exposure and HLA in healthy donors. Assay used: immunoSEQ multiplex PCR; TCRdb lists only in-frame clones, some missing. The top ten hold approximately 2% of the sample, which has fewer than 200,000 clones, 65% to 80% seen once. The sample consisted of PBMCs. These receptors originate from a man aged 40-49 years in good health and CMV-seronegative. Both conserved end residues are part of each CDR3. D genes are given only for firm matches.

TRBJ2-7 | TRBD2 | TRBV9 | CASSVASGSAYEQYF
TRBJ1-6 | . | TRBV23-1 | CASSQFSRGRAPLHF
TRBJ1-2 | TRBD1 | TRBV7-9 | CASSLGGQEGNYGYTF
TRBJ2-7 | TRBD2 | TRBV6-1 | CASIGTSVSYEQYF
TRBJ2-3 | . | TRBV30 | CAWTAADMQYF
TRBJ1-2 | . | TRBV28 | CASTTKQGVTYGYTF
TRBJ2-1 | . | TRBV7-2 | CASSLVSAGEQFF
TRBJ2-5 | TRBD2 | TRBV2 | CASTLGGETQYF
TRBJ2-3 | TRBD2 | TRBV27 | CASSRREGRVDTQYF
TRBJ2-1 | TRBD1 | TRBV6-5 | CASSYSIGTGGNEQFF
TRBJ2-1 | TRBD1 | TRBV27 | CASSLSTGLDEQFF
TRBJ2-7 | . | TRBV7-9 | CATAQGSGEQYF
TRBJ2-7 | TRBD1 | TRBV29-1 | CSVTGTGSYEQYF
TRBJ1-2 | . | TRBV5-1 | CASSLTNNYGYTF
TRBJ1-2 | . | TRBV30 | CAWRGRAYGYTF
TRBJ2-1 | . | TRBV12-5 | CASGTAGEYNEQFF
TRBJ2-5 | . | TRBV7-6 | CASSSTRQETQYF
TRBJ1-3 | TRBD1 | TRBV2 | CASSSQGAVGNTIYF
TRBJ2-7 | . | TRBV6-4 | CASSEGSNEQYF
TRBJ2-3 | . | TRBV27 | CGSRWSGETDTQYF
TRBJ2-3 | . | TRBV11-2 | CASSSERGTDTQYF
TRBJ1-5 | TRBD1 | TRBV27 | CASSLSRGRQPQHF
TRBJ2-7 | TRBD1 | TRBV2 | CASTGQGFNEQYF
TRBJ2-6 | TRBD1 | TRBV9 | CASSPRPGQGASGANVLTF
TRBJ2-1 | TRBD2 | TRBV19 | CASSKGLAGGLNEQFF
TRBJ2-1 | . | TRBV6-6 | CASTPPTSYNEQFF